What follows are 5 T cell receptor beta chains derived from one specimen sequenced in a study of identifying expanded T cells in peripheral blood. Measured with immunoSEQ multiplex PCR; TCRdb has only the in-frame clones, and not every one. Of about 50,000 clones detected, around 82% appear once; the ten largest clones hold approximately 14%. The sequenced material came from blood. Source of these receptors: a person aged 18-70 years in good health.

The genes are TRBV27 and TRBJ1-3; D is ambiguous. The germline V gene encodes CDR1 MNHEY and CDR2 SMNVEV (reference sequence). Trimming pared 5 bases from V and 4 bases from J, leaving 15 bases between. This CDR3 has 15 residues. The CDR3 region is CASSPSGGLGNTIYF. The CDR3 DNA is TGTGCCAGCAGTCCCTCGGGAGGGTTGGGAAACACCATATATTTT.

The chain carries TRBV5-4 and TRBJ2-1; D possibly uses TRBD1 or TRBD2 (5 bases each). The V end was cut by 6 bases, the J end by 7 bases, with 14 bases between. The CDR3 totals 13 residues. Germline assignment: CDR1 SGHNT and CDR2 YYREEE (reference sequence). CDR3 bases: TGTGCCAGCACCGCCGGGACGAGGAATGAGCAGTTCTTC. This codes for CASTAGTRNEQFF.

The rearrangement links TRBV6-6 to TRBJ2-1, with TRBD2 matching over 13 bases. After removal of 6 bases from V and 4 bases from J, the junction contained 6 bases not matched to a gene. Germline CDR1 reads MNHNY; CDR2 reads SVGAGI (reference sequence). This CDR3 spans 16 amino acids. The DNA for the CDR3 is TGTGCCAGCAGCCACGGACTAGCGGGGGCTTACAATGAGCAGTTCTTC. This sequence encodes CASSHGLAGAYNEQFF.

The chain links TRBV7-9 to TRBJ2-1; TRBD1 matches 8 bases. This CDR3 contains 15 residues. V was pared by 5 bases and J by 7 bases, with 10 bases of the junction left unmatched. Germline CDR1 is SEHNR and CDR2 is FQNEAQ (reference sequence). CDR3 protein: CASSTEGRGRNEQFF. The CDR3 DNA follows: TGTGCCAGCAGCACAGAGGGCAGGGGGCGGAATGAGCAGTTCTTC.

The gene calls are TRBV7-7 and TRBJ1-3; 11 bases align to TRBD1. Trimming removed 5 bases from V and 0 bases from J; junction bases left unmatched: 3. The CDR3 spans 16 residues. CDR1 and CDR2 from the germline V gene are SSHAT and FNYEAQ (reference sequence). The CDR3 spells CASSAGTGGSGNTIYF. CDR3 coding DNA: TGTGCCAGCAGCGCCGGGACAGGGGGCTCTGGAAACACCATATATTTT. Using reference TRBV7-7 and TRBJ1-3 for the parts outside the CDR3, the full variable domain is GAGVSQSPRYKVTKRGQDVTLRCDPISSHATLYWYQQALGQGPEFLTYFNYEAQPDKSGLPSDRFSAERPEGSISTLTIQRTEQRDSAMYRCASSAGTGGSGNTIYFGEGSWLTVV.